This is a list of T cell receptor beta chains from one sample in a study of blood T cell repertoires in COVID-19. Using immunoSEQ multiplex PCR, the repertoire was profiled, and TCRdb retains in-frame clones only, with some absent. The table includes a few hundred thousand clones, 70% to 75% detected once. What was sequenced was peripheral blood. The receptors stem from a woman of 80 years or more with acute or convalescent COVID-19. Both conserved end residues are part of each CDR3. The D gene is left open where the match is weak. Only some rows state a clone size, as once, few, many or a class for expanded clones.

len	abundance	j_gene	v_gene	d_gene	CDR3aa	CDR3nt
19	few	TRBJ2-2	TRBV6-6	-	CASSQQGRTRRVNTGELFF	TGTGCCAGCAGTCAGCAGGGGAGAACGCGGCGGGTCAACACCGGGGAGCTGTTTTTT
16	once	TRBJ1-4	TRBV5-6	-	CASSLRGVATNEKLFF	TGTGCCAGCAGCCTACGAGGCGTCGCAACTAATGAAAAACTGTTTTTT
14	-	TRBJ2-7	TRBV5-1	-	CASSSYGDYSEQYF	TGCGCCAGCAGCAGTTACGGGGATTACAGCGAGCAGTACTTC
15	many	TRBJ2-5	TRBV4-2	TRBD1	CASSLEDRGQETQYF	TGTGCCAGCAGCCTAGAGGACAGGGGCCAAGAGACCCAGTACTTC
17	-	TRBJ2-1	TRBV11-3	TRBD2	CASSLEAEAGGGNEQFF	TGTGCCAGCAGCTTAGAGGCGGAAGCGGGAGGGGGTAATGAGCAGTTCTTC
17	-	TRBJ1-1	TRBV4-3	TRBD1	CASSQDARTGLNTEAFF	TGCGCCAGCAGCCAAGATGCAAGGACAGGGCTGAACACTGAAGCTTTCTTT
16	-	TRBJ1-2	TRBV9	-	CASSVASEGFGYGYTF	TGTGCCAGCAGCGTAGCCAGCGAGGGTTTCGGCTATGGCTACACCTTC
15	-	TRBJ1-5	TRBV6-2/TRBV6-3	-	CASSYSTSGGQPQHF	TGTGCCAGCAGTTACTCGACTTCCGGGGGTCAGCCCCAGCATTTT
16	-	TRBJ1-4	TRBV9	-	CASSKSQGGSNEKLFF	TGTGCCAGCAGCAAGAGCCAAGGGGGTTCTAATGAAAAACTGTTTTTT
16	-	TRBJ2-5	TRBV5-1	TRBD2	CASSLGSGGAGETQYF	TGCGCCAGCAGCTTGGGTAGCGGGGGGGCCGGAGAGACCCAGTACTTC
16	many	TRBJ2-5	TRBV19	-	CASSIGIGGTKKTQYF	TGTGCCAGTAGTATAGGGATCGGAGGGACGAAGAAGACCCAGTACTTC
16	-	TRBJ2-5	TRBV7-9	TRBD2	CASSPPTSARVETQYF	TGTGCCAGCAGCCCCCCGACTAGCGCGAGGGTTGAGACCCAGTACTTC
18	-	TRBJ1-6	TRBV11-2	-	CASSTVGRAGPYNSPLHF	TGTGCCAGCAGCACAGTCGGGAGGGCAGGTCCTTATAATTCACCCCTCCACTTT
16	-	TRBJ2-1	TRBV5-1	TRBD2	CASNIGLAGSYNEQFF	TGCGCCAGCAACATAGGACTAGCGGGGTCCTACAATGAGCAGTTCTTC
14	-	TRBJ2-2	TRBV6-5	-	CASTPRGQTGELFF	TGTGCCAGCACCCCGCGGGGCCAGACCGGGGAGCTGTTTTTT
16	-	TRBJ2-1	TRBV7-2	TRBD2	CASSFQLAGVGNEQFF	TGTGCCAGCAGCTTTCAACTAGCGGGAGTGGGGAATGAGCAGTTCTTC
16	-	TRBJ2-2	TRBV3-1/TRBV3-2	-	CASSPRTARSTGELFF	TGTGCCAGCAGCCCCCGAACCGCAAGGAGCACCGGGGAGCTGTTTTTT
16	-	TRBJ1-3	TRBV9	TRBD1	CASSAQDRGSGNTIYF	TGTGCCAGCAGCGCCCAGGACAGGGGCTCTGGAAACACCATATATTTT
13	-	TRBJ2-7	TRBV30	-	CAWSAYPRGEQYF	TGTGCCTGGAGTGCCTATCCTCGGGGCGAGCAGTACTTC
14	-	TRBJ2-5	TRBV5-1	TRBD2	CASSLGSGQETQYF	TGCGCCAGCAGCTTGGGTAGCGGGCAAGAGACCCAGTACTTC
14	-	TRBJ1-1	TRBV7-9	-	CASSTQGGRSEAFF	TGTGCCAGCAGCACCCAGGGCGGACGGTCTGAAGCTTTCTTT
14	-	TRBJ1-5	TRBV3-1/TRBV3-2	TRBD1	CASSLGTGNQPQHF	TGTGCCAGCAGCCTAGGGACAGGAAATCAGCCCCAGCATTTT
11	-	TRBJ2-3	TRBV12-3/TRBV12-4	TRBD2	CASRLADTQYF	TGTGCCAGCAGACTAGCGGATACGCAGTATTTT
14	few	TRBJ1-4	TRBV7-2	TRBD1	CASSLDRGNEKLFF	TGTGCCAGCAGCCTGGACAGGGGGAATGAAAAACTGTTTTTT
17	-	TRBJ1-1	TRBV5-1	TRBD1	CASSLGSGGAGNTEAFF	TGCGCCAGCAGCTTGGGGTCAGGGGGCGCCGGGAACACTGAAGCTTTCTTT
15	once	TRBJ2-1	TRBV3-1/TRBV3-2	TRBD2	CASSHSGRGHNEQFF	TGTGCCAGCAGCCACAGCGGGAGAGGGCACAATGAGCAGTTCTTC
13	once	TRBJ1-2	TRBV5-8	TRBD1	CASSTGQGLSYTF	TGTGCCAGCAGCACCGGACAGGGCTTGAGCTACACCTTC